This is a list of T cell receptor beta chains from one sample in a study of blood T cells in healthy people across ages. Each CDR3 protein gets one entry after TCRdb re-called the 5' RACE reads with MiXCR. The profile covers hundreds of thousands of distinct CDR3 sequences, with roughly 50% appearing a single time and 13% taken by the ten largest. Sequenced input: blood. The receptor set was obtained from a man aged 25-40 years in good health. The conserved cysteine and the conserved F or W are not part of the CDR3 here. A D gene is named only where the DNA matches it firmly.

>.|TRBV9|TRBJ2-3
ASSAQSGTDTQY
>.|TRBV18|TRBJ1-4
ASSRGEEEKLF
>TRBD1|TRBV11-2|.
ASTEGQISYEQY
>.|TRBV4-3|TRBJ1-4
ASSQANGELNEKLF
>TRBD2|TRBV24-1|TRBJ2-3
ATSDRTSGDFTDTQY
>.|TRBV5-1|TRBJ2-7
ASSLGRGGQTDYEQY
>.|TRBV20-1|.
SAGGLGDHEQY
>TRBD2|TRBV6-6|TRBJ2-1
ASRLGTSGGAHNEQF
>TRBD2|TRBV7-2|TRBJ2-3
ASSLGTLAGTDTQY
>.|TRBV7-9|TRBJ2-3
ASSHQGRDGTDTQY
>.|TRBV29-1|TRBJ2-2
SAENRATGELF
>TRBD1|TRBV20-1|TRBJ2-7
SARGAGGGYMSEQY
>TRBD1|TRBV4-1|TRBJ2-1
ASSQEGDRDSEQF
>.|TRBV5-6|TRBJ1-1
ASSLALQNTEAF
>.|TRBV6-1|TRBJ2-5
ASKPTGRQETQY
>.|TRBV4-1|TRBJ2-3
ASGRDTGGPGTQY
>TRBD2|TRBV3-1|.
ASSDGGRYEQY
>TRBD1|TRBV12-3/TRBV12-4|.
AGRTGSEQY
>TRBD2|TRBV6-5|TRBJ2-7
ASSYGEGKYEQY
>.|TRBV28|TRBJ2-2
ASSPAGFGGELF
>.|TRBV5-1|TRBJ2-2
ASSLVAVGLTGELF
>TRBD1|TRBV29-1|TRBJ1-1
SVSETGQGEAF
>.|TRBV12-3/TRBV12-4|.
ASGLSYRVVETQY
>TRBD2|TRBV4-1|TRBJ2-3
ASSLGGTSGDTQY
>.|TRBV6-5|TRBJ1-4
ASSYSPIPTNEKLF
>TRBD2|TRBV20-1|TRBJ2-5
SASPAGSYNEQY
>.|TRBV6-5|TRBJ2-1
ASSYKSSYNEQF
>TRBD1|TRBV7-2|TRBJ1-4
ASSRRGQATNEKLF
>TRBD2|TRBV5-6|TRBJ2-1
ASGMGLQYNEQF
>TRBD1|TRBV20-1|TRBJ2-7
SARDEGAEQY
>.|TRBV9|TRBJ2-5
ASSVGVGTYQETQY
>TRBD1|TRBV29-1|TRBJ2-7
SVQGEVSEQY
>.|TRBV7-9|TRBJ1-1
ASSPEGSTEAF
>TRBD1|TRBV4-1|TRBJ2-7
ASSHPGTGDYEQY
>.|TRBV27|TRBJ2-5
ASSPRANFQETQY
>.|TRBV28|TRBJ1-2
ASRNLGGGYGYT
>TRBD1|TRBV12-3/TRBV12-4|TRBJ1-1
ASSPAGQLNTEAF